The clone carrying this T cell receptor (beta chain) was picked up one time. This specimen comes from a study of technical replicates of blood from a handful of donors. Sequencing was performed with immunoSEQ multiplex PCR; in TCRdb, only in-frame clones are kept and a portion is missing. The data hold about 8,700 clones, with around 91% observed a single time. The germline CDR1 and CDR2 sequences are MRHNA and SNTAGT. The germline V and J ends were trimmed by 0 bases and 0 bases, with 20 bases remaining between them. This CDR3 spans 19 amino acids. V is TRBV6-4 and J is TRBJ1-2; D gene uncertain. This TCR was sampled from a human donor in good health. Material for sequencing was PBMCs. In DNA form, the CDR3 reads TGTGCCAGCAGTGACTCGTACACGGGAATCCCCTCAGCTAACTATGGCTACACCTTC. Translation: CASSDSYTGIPSANYGYTF.